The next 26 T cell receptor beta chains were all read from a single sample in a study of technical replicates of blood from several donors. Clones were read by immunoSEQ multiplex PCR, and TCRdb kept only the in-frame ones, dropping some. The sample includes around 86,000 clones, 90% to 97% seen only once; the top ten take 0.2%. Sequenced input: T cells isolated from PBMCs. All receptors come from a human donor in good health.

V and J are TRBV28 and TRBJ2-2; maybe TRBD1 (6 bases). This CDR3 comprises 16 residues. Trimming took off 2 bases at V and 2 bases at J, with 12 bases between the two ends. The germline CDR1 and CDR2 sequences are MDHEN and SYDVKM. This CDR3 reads CASSLPWTANTGELFF. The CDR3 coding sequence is TGTGCCAGCAGTTTACCTTGGACAGCAAACACCGGGGAGCTGTTTTTT.

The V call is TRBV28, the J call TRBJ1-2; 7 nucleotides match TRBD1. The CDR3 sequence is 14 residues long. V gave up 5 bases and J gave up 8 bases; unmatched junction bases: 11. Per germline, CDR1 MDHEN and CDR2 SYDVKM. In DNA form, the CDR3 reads TGTGCCAGCAGTACAAGCTCGACAGGGATGGGCTACACCTTC. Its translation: CASSTSSTGMGYTF.

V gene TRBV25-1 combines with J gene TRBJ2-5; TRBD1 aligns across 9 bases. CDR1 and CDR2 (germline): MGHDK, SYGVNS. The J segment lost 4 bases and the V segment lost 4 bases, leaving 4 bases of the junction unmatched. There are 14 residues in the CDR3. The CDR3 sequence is CASSATGGAETQYF. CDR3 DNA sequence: TGTGCCAGCAGTGCAACAGGGGGCGCAGAGACCCAGTACTTC.

The CDR3 nucleotides read TGTGCCAGCAGCTTAAAAAGCGGCGAGACATACACCTACGAGCAGTACTTC. It is translated as CASSLKSGETYTYEQYF. This rearrangement joins TRBV11-2 to TRBJ2-7, with D possibly TRBD2 on 5 matching bases. Trimming took 2 bases from V and 2 from J, leaving 19 bases between them. This CDR3 region has 17 residues. Germline loops: CDR1 SGHAT, CDR2 FQNNGV.

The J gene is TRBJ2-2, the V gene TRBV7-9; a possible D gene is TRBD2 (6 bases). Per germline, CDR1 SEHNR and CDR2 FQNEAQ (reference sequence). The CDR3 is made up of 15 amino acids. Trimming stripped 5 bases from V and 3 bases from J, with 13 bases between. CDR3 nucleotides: TGTGCCAGCAGCGATGGGGAGGATTACACCGGGGAGCTGTTTTTT. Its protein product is CASSDGEDYTGELFF. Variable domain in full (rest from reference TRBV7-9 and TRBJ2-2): DTGVSQNPRHKITKRGQNVTFRCDPISEHNRLYWYRQTLGQGPEFLTYFQNEAQLEKSRLLSDRFSAERPKGSFSTLEIQRTEQGDSAMYLCASSDGEDYTGELFFGEGSRLTVL.

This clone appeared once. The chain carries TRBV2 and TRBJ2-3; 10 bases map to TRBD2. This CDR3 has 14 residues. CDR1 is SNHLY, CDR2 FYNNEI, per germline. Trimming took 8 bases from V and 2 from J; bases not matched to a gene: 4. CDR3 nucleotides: TGTGCCAGCCTAGCGGGGGCCTTCACAGATACGCAGTATTTT. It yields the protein CASLAGAFTDTQYF.

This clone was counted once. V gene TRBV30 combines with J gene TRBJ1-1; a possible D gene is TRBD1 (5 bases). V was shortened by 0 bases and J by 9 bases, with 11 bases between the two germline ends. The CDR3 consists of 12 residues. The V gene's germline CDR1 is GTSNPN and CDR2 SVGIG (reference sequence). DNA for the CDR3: TGTGCCTGGAGTGTAGCCAGGGAAAAAGCTTTCTTT. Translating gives CAWSVAREKAFF.

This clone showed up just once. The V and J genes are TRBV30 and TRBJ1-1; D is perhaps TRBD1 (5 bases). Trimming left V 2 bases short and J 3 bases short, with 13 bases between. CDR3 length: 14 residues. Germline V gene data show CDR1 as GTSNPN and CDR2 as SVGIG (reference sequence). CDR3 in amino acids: CAWSLGQGYTEAFF. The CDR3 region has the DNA TGTGCCTGGAGTCTTGGGCAGGGCTACACTGAAGCTTTCTTT.

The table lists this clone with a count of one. The CDR3 nucleotides are TGTGCCAGCAGCCAAACAGGGCCGGCCAATGAGCAGTTCTTC. This gives the protein CASSQTGPANEQFF. The chain employs TRBV7-9 and TRBJ2-1, with D tentatively TRBD1 (6 bases). This CDR3 spans 14 amino acids. Per the germline V gene, CDR1 is SEHNR and CDR2 is FQNEAQ (reference sequence). Trimming shortened V by 5 bases and J by 6 bases, and 14 bases separated the two germline ends.

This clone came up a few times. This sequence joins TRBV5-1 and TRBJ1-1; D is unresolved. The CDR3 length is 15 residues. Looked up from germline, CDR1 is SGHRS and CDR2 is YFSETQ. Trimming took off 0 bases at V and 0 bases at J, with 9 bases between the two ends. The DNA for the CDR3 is TGCGCCAGCAGCTTGGGCGACTTGATGAACACTGAAGCTTTCTTT. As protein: CASSLGDLMNTEAFF.

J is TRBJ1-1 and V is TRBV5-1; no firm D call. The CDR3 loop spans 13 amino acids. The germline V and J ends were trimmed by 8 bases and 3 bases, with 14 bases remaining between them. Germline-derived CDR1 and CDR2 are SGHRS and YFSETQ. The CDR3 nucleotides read TGCGCCAGTCGGACCGGCGGGGACACTGAAGCTTTCTTT. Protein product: CASRTGGDTEAFF.

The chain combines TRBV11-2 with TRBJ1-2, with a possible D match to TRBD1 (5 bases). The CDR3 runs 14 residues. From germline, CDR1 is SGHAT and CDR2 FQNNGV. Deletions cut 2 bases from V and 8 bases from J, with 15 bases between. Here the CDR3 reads CASSLTLQVIGYTF. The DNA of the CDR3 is TGTGCCAGCAGCTTAACGTTACAGGTTATCGGCTACACCTTC.

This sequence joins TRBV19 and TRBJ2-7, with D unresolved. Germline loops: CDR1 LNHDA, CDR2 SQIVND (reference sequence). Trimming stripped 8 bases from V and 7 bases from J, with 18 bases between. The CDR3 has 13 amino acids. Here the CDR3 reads CASSAAVSREQYF. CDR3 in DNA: TGTGCCAGTTCTGCGGCGGTCTCGAGGGAGCAGTACTTC.

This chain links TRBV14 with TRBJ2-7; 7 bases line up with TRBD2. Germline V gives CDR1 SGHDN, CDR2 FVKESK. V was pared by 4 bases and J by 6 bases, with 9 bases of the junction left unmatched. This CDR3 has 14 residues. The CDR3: CASSPITGRVEQYF. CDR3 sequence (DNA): TGTGCCAGCAGCCCTATAACGGGGAGGGTCGAGCAGTACTTC.

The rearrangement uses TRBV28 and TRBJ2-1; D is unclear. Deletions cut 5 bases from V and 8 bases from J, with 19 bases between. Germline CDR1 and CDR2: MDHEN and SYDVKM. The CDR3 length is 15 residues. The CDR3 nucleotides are TGTGCCAGCAGTCTGAGCGCTGGCTTTCGGGATGAGCAGTTCTTC. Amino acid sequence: CASSLSAGFRDEQFF.

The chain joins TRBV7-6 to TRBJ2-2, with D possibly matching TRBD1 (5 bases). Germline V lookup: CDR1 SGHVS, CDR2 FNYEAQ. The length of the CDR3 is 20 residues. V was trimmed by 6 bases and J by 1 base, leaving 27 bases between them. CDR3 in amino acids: CASSLTAEILLKENTGELFF. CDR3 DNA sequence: TGTGCCAGCAGTTTGACAGCTGAAATACTCCTGAAGGAGAACACCGGGGAGCTGTTTTTT.

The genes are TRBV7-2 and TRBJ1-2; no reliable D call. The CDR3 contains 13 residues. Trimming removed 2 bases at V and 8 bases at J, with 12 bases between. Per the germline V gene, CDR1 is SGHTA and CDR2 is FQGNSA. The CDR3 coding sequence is TGTGCCAGCAGCTTAATCGGGGATCCAGGCTACACCTTC. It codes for CASSLIGDPGYTF. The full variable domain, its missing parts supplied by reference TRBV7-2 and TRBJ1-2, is GAGVSQSPSNKVTEKGKDVELRCDPISGHTALYWYRQSLGQGLEFLIYFQGNSAPDKSGLPSDRFSAERTGGSVSTLTIQRTQQEDSAVYLCASSLIGDPGYTFGSGTRLTVV.

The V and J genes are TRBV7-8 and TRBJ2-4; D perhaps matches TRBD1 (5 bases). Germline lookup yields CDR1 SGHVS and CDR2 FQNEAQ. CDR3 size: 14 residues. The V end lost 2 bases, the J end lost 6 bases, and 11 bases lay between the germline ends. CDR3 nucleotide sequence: TGTGCCAGCAGCTTATCGGACACGAGAAACATTCAGTACTTC. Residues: CASSLSDTRNIQYF.

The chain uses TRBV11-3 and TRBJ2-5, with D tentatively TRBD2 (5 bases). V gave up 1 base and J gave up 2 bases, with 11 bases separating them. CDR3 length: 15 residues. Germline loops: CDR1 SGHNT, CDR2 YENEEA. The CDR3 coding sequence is TGTGCCAGCAGCTTAGGGACTTCTACTCAAGAGACCCAGTACTTC. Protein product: CASSLGTSTQETQYF.

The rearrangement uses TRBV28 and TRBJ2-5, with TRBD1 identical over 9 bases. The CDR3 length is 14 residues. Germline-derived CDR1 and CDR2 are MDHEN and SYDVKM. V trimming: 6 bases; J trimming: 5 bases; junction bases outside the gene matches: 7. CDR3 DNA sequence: TGTGCCAGCAGCCCGGGACAGGGACTTGAGACCCAGTACTTC. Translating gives CASSPGQGLETQYF.

CDR3 DNA: TGTGCCAGCAGTCCTACGGCGGGAGTAAGAAACGAGCAGTACTTC. Translated: CASSPTAGVRNEQYF. The V and J genes are TRBV28 and TRBJ2-7, with 7 nucleotides matching TRBD2. This CDR3 is built from 15 residues. Germline V gives CDR1 MDHEN, CDR2 SYDVKM. The V segment lost 5 bases and the J segment 5 bases; nucleotides outside the gene matches: 12.

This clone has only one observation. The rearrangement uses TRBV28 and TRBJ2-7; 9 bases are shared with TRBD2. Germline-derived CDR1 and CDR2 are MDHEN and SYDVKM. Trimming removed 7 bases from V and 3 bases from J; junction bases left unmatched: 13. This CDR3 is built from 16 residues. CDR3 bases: TGTGCCAGCACCGACCGCCTAGCGGGAAAGCGCTACGAGCAGTACTTC. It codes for CASTDRLAGKRYEQYF.

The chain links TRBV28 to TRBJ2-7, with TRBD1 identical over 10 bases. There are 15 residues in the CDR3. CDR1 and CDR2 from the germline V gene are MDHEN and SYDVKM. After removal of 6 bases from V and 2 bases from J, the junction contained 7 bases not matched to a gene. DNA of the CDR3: TGTGCCAGCAGCACCTGGGGGACAGGGGCCTACGAGCAGTACTTC. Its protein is CASSTWGTGAYEQYF.

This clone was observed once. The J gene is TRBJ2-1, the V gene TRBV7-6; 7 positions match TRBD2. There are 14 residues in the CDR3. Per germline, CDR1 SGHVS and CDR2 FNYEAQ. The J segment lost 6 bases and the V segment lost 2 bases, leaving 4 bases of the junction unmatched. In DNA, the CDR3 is TGTGCCAGCAGCTTACTAGCGGAGGCCAATGAGCAGTTCTTC. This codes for CASSLLAEANEQFF.

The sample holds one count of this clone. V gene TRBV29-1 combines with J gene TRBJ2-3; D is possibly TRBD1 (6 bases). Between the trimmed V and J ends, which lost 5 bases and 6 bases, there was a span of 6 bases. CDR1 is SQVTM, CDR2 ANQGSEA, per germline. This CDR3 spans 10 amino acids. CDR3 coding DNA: TGCAGCGTTCAGGGGGATACGCAGTATTTT. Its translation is CSVQGDTQYF.

This CDR3 reads CASSLVARVTEAFF. CDR3 nucleotides: TGCGCCAGCAGCTTGGTTGCCAGGGTCACTGAAGCTTTCTTT. The chain carries TRBV5-1 and TRBJ1-1; TRBD1 is a possible D gene (5 bases). CDR3 length: 14 residues. The germline V and J ends were trimmed by 0 bases and 4 bases, with 10 bases remaining between them. Germline CDR1 SGHRS, CDR2 YFSETQ.